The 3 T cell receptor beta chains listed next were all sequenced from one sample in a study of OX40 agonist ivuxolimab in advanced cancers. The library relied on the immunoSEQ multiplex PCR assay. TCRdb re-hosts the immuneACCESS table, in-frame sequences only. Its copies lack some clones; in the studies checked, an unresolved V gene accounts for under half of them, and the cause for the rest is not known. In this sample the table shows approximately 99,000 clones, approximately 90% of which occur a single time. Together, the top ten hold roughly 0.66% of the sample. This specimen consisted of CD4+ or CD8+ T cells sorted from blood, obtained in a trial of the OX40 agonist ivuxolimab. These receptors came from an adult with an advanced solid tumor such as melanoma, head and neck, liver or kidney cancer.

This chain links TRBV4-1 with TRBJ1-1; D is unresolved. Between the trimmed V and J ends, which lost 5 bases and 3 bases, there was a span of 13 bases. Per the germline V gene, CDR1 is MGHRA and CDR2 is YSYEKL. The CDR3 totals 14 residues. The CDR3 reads CASSVLSGYTEAFF. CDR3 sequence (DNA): TGCGCCAGCAGCGTCCTTTCCGGGTACACTGAAGCTTTCTTT.

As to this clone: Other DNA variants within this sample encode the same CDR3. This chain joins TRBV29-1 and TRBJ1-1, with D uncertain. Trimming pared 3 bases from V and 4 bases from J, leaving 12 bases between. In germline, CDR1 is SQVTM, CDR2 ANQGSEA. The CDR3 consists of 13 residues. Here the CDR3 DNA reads TGCAGCGTTGAGCTGCAGGTCGGCACTGAAGCTTTCTTT. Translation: CSVELQVGTEAFF. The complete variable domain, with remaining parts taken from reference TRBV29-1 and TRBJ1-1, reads SAVISQKPSRDICQRGTSLTIQCQVDSQVTMMFWYRQQPGQSLTLIATANQGSEATYESGFVIDKFPISRPNLTFSTLTVSNMSPEDSSIYLCSVELQVGTEAFFGQGTRLTVV.

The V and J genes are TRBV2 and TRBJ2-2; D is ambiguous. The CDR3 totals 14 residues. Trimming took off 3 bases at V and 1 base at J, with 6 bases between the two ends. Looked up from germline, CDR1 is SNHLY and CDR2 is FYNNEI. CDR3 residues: CASSENRNTGELFF. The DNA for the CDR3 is TGTGCCAGCAGTGAGAATAGGAACACCGGGGAGCTGTTTTTT.